Listed here are 6 T cell receptor beta chains from one sample, sequenced in a study of cytomegalovirus exposure and HLA in healthy donors. Amplification used 60 Vbeta primers and 13 Jbeta primers. Some clones are missing from TCRdb's copy, which holds only in-frame ones; the method was immunoSEQ multiplex PCR. The sample shows 100,000 to 150,000 clones, and 3.6% sits with its ten largest clones. Sequencing used PBMCs. These TCRs come from a man between 18 and 35 years old in good health and CMV-seronegative.

This sequence joins TRBV5-1 and TRBJ1-1, with TRBD1 identical over 7 bases. With V trimmed by 3 bases and J by 3 bases, 5 bases remained unmatched. The CDR3 loop spans 14 amino acids. In germline, CDR1 is SGHRS, CDR2 YFSETQ. CDR3 loop: CASSSSRGDTEAFF. The CDR3 nucleotides read TGCGCCAGCAGCTCGAGCAGGGGGGACACTGAAGCTTTCTTT.

The chain recombines TRBV4-1 with TRBJ2-7, with D possibly matching TRBD2 (6 bases). The V gene's germline CDR1 is MGHRA and CDR2 YSYEKL. This CDR3 has 16 amino acids. Trimming shortened V by 0 bases and J by 0 bases, and 12 bases separated the two germline ends. In DNA form, the CDR3 reads TGCGCCAGCAGCCAAGAAGCAGTGGAGGGCTCCTACGAGCAGTACTTC. Translated, it gives CASSQEAVEGSYEQYF.

This sequence joins TRBV9 and TRBJ1-1; 7 positions match TRBD1. The CDR3 has 15 residues. Looked up from germline, CDR1 is SGDLS and CDR2 is YYNGEE. Trimming took 2 bases from V and 2 from J; bases not matched to a gene: 6. The chain's CDR3 is CASSVGTGVNTEAFF. The DNA of the CDR3 is TGTGCCAGCAGCGTGGGAACAGGGGTAAACACTGAAGCTTTCTTT.

This sequence joins TRBV9 and TRBJ2-6, with 14 bases aligning to TRBD2. This CDR3 is built from 20 residues. With V trimmed by 0 bases and J by 4 bases, 9 bases remained unmatched. Germline V gene sequence: CDR1 SGDLS, CDR2 YYNGEE. DNA of the CDR3: TGTGCCAGCAGCGTAGATATCGGGACTAGCGGGGGAGGCGGGGCCAACGTCCTGACTTTC. Its protein is CASSVDIGTSGGGGANVLTF. Combining the CDR3 with reference TRBV9 and TRBJ2-6 gives the whole variable domain DSGVTQTPKHLITATGQRVTLRCSPRSGDLSVYWYQQSLDQGLQFLIQYYNGEERAKGNILERFSAQQFPDLHSELNLSSLELGDSALYFCASSVDIGTSGGGGANVLTFGAGSRLTVL.

The V gene is TRBV19, the J gene TRBJ2-7, with a weak D call TRBD1 (5 bases). CDR1 LNHDA and CDR2 SQIVND come from the germline V gene (reference sequence). The ends were cut back, 3 bases at V and 2 bases at J, with 14 bases in the middle. The CDR3 spans 15 residues. CDR3 residues: CASSIGRQGPYEQYF. The CDR3, as DNA: TGTGCCAGTAGTATCGGACGGCAGGGTCCCTACGAGCAGTACTTC.

J is TRBJ2-2 and V is TRBV27, with 11 bases lining up with TRBD2. The CDR3 is 15 residues long. Germline V CDR1 and CDR2: MNHEY, SMNVEV (reference sequence). V gave up 4 bases and J gave up 4 bases; unmatched junction bases: 2. CDR3 DNA: TGTGCCAGCAGTTCCCTAGCGGGAGGCACCGGGGAGCTGTTTTTT. It is translated as CASSSLAGGTGELFF.